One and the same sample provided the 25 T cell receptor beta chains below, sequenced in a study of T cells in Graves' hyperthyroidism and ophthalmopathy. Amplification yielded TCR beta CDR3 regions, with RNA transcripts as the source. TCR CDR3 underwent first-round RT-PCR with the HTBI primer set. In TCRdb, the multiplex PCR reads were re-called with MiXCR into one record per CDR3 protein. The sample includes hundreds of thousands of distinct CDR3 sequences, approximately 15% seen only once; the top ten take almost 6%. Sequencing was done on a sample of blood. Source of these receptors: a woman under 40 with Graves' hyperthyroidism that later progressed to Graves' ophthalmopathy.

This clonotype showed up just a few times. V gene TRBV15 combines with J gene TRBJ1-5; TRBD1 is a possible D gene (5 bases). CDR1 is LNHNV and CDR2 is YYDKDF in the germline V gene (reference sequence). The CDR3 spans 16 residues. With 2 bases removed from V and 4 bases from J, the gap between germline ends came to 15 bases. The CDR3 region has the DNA TGTGCCACCAGCAGAATACCCCGACAGCAAAATCAGCCCCAGCATTTT. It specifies CATSRIPRQQNQPQHF.

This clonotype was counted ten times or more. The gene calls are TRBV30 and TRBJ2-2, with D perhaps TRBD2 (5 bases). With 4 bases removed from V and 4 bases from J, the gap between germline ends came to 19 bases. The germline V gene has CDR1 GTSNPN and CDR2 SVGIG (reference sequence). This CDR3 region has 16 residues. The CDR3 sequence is CAWTRADPTPTGELFF. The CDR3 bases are TGTGCCTGGACGAGGGCGGACCCGACCCCCACCGGGGAGCTGTTTTTT.

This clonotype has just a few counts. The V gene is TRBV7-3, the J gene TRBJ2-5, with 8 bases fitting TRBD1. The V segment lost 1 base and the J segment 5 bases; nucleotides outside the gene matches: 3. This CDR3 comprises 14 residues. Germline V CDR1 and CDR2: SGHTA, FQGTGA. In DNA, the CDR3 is TGTGCCAGCAGCTTAAGCCAGGGGGCTGAGACCCAGTACTTC. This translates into CASSLSQGAETQYF.

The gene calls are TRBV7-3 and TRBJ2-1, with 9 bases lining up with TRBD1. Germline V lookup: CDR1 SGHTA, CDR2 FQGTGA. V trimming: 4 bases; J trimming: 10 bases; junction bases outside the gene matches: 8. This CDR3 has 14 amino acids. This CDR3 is CASSWGQGEMEQFF. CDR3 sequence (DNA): TGTGCCAGCAGCTGGGGACAGGGTGAAATGGAGCAGTTCTTC.

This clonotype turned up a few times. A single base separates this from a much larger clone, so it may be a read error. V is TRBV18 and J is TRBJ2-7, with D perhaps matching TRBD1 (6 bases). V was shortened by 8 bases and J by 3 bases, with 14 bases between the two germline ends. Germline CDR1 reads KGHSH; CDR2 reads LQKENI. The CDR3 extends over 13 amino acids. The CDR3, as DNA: TGTGCCAGCGGTACAGGGAGCGTCTACGAGCAGTACTTC. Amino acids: CASGTGSVYEQYF.

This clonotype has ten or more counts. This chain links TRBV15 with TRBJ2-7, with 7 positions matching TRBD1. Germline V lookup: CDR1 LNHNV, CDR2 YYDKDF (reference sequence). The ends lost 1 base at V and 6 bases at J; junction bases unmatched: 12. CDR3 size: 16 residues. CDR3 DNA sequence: TGTGCCACCAGCAGAGGCCCGACAGGGTCGGACTCCGAGCAGTACTTC. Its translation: CATSRGPTGSDSEQYF.

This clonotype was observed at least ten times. DNA for the CDR3: TGTGCCAGCTCACCGGTGGGACTAGTAAGCAATGAGCAGTTCTTC. It is translated as CASSPVGLVSNEQFF. The chain joins TRBV18 to TRBJ2-1, with TRBD2 matching 8 bases. The junction had 7 bases not matched to a gene; V was cut back by 3 bases and J by 6 bases. Germline V gene data show CDR1 as KGHSH and CDR2 as LQKENI. This CDR3 has 15 amino acids.

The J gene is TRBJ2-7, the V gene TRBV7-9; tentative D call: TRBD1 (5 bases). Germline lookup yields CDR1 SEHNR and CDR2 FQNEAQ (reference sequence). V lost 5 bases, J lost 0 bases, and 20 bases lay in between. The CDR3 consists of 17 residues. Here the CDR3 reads CASSIPRSTDLSYEQYF. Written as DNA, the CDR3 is TGTGCCAGCAGCATACCCCGGTCGACAGATCTCTCCTACGAGCAGTACTTC.

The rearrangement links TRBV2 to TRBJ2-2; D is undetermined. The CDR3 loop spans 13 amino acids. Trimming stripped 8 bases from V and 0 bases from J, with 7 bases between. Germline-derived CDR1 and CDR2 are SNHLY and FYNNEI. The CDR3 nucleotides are TGTGCCAGCCACCGCTCGAACACCGGGGAGCTGTTTTTT. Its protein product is CASHRSNTGELFF.

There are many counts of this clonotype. The CDR3 region has the DNA TGTGCCAGCAGTTTACTGTTGGGGGGTGGGACAGGGAACAATGAGCAGTTCTTC. It is translated as CASSLLLGGGTGNNEQFF. V and J are TRBV28 and TRBJ2-1, with 9 nucleotides matching TRBD1. With 2 bases clipped from V and 5 bases from J, the junction kept 13 bases outside the gene matches. The CDR3 loop spans 18 amino acids. CDR1 is MDHEN, CDR2 SYDVKM, per germline.

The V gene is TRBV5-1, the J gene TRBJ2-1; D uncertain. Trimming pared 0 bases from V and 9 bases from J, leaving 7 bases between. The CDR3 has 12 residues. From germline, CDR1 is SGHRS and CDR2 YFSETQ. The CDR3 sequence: CASSLARTEQFF. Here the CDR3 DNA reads TGCGCCAGCAGCTTGGCCCGTACTGAGCAGTTCTTC.

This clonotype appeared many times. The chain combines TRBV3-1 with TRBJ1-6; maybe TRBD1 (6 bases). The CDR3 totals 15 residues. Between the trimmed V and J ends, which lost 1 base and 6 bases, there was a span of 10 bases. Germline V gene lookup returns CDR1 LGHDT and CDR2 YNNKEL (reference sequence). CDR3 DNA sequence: TGTGCCAGCAGCCAAGGACGCAGGGGTAATTCACCCCTCCACTTT. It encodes CASSQGRRGNSPLHF.

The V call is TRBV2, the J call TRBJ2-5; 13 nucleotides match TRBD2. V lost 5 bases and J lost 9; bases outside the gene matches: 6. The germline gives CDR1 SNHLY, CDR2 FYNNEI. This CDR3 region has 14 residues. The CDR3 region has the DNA TGTGCCAGCAGTCGGACCGGGACTAGCGGGGCCCAGTACTTC. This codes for CASSRTGTSGAQYF.

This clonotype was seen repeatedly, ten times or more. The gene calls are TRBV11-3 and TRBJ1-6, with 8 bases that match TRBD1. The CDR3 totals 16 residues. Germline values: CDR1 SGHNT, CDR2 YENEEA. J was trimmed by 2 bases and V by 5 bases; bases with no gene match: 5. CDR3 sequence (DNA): TGTGCCAGCAGCCACGGACAGGGAACCTATAATTCACCCCTCCACTTT. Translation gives CASSHGQGTYNSPLHF.

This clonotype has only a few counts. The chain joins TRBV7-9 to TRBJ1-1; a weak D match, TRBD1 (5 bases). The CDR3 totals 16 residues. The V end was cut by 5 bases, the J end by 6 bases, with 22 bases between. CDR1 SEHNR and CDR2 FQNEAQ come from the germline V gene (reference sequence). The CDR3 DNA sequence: TGTGCCAGCAGCCCAGATCTGGGACTTGCCGACCCTGAAGCTTTCTTT. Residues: CASSPDLGLADPEAFF.

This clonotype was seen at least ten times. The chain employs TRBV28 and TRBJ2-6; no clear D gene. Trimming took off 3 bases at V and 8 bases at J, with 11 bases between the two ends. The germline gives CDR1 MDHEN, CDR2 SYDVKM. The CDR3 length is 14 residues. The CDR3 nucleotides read TGTGCCAGCAGTTTTCGAGGCAGGTCCAACGTCCTGACTTTC. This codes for CASSFRGRSNVLTF.

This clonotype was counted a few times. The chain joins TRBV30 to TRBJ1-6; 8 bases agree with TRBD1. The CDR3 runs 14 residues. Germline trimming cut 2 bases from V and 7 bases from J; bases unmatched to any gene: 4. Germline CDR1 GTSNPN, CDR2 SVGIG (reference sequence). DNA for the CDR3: TGTGCCTGGAGTACGGGACAGGCGAATTCACCCCTCCACTTT. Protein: CAWSTGQANSPLHF.

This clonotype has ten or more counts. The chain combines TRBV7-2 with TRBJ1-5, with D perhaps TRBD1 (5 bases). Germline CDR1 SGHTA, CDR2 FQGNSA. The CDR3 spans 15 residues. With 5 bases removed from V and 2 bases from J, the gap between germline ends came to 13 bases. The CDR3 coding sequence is TGTGCCAGCAGCGTCCAGGGTGTGGGCAATCAGCCCCAGCATTTT. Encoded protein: CASSVQGVGNQPQHF.

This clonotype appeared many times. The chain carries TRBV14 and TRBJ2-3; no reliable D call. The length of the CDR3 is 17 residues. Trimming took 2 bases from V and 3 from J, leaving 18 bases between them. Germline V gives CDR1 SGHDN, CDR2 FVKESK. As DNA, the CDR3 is TGTGCCAGCAGCCAATCTCTCCCCGATTTGGTAACAGATACGCAGTATTTT. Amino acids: CASSQSLPDLVTDTQYF. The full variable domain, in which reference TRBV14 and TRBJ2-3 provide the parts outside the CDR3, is EAGVTQFPSHSVIEKGQTVTLRCDPISGHDNLYWYRRVMGKEIKFLLHFVKESKQDESGMPNNRFLAERTGGTYSTLKVQPAELEDSGVYFCASSQSLPDLVTDTQYFGPGTRLTVL.

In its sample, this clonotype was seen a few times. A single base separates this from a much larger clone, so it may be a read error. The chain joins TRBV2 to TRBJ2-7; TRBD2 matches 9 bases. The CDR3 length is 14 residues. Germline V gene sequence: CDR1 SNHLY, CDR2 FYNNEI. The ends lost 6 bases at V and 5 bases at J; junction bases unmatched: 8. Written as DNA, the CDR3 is TGTGCCAGCAGGTGGATAGCGGGAGTGGACGAGCAGTACTTC. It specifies CASRWIAGVDEQYF.

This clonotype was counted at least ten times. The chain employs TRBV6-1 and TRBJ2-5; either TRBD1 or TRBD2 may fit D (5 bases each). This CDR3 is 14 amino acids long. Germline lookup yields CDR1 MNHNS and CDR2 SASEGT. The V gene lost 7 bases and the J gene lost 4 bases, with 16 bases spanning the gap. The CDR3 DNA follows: TGTGCCAGCAAAATAGGGGAGAGCCTAGAGACCCAGTACTTC. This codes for CASKIGESLETQYF.

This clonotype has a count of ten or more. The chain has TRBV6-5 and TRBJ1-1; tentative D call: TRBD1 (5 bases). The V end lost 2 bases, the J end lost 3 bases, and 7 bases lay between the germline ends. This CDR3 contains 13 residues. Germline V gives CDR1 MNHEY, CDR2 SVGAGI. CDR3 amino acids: CASSYDSYTEAFF. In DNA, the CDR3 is TGTGCCAGCAGTTACGACAGTTACACTGAAGCTTTCTTT.

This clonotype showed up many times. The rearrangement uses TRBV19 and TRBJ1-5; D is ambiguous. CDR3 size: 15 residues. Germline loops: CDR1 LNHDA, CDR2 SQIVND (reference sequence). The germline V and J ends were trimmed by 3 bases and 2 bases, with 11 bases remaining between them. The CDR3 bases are TGTGCCAGTAGTATGCCCGGGATCGGCAATCAGCCCCAGCATTTT. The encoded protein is CASSMPGIGNQPQHF.

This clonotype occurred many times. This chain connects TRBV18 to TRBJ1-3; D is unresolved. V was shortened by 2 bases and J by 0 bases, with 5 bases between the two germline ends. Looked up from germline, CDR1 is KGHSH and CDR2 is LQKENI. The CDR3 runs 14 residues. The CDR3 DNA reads TGTGCCAGCTCACCAGGAATCTCTGGAAACACCATATATTTT. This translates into CASSPGISGNTIYF. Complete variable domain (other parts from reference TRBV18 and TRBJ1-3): NAGVMQNPRHLVRRRGQEARLRCSPMKGHSHVYWYRQLPEEGLKFMVYLQKENIIDESGMPKERFSAEFPKEGPSILRIQQVVRGDSAAYFCASSPGISGNTIYFGEGSWLTVV.

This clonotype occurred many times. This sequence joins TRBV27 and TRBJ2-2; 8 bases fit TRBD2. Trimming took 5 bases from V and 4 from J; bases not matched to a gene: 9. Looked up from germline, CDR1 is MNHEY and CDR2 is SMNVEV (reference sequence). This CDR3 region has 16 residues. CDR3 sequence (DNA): TGTGCCAGCAGTCCAGAAGCGGGAGCCTCCACCGGGGAGCTGTTTTTT. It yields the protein CASSPEAGASTGELFF.